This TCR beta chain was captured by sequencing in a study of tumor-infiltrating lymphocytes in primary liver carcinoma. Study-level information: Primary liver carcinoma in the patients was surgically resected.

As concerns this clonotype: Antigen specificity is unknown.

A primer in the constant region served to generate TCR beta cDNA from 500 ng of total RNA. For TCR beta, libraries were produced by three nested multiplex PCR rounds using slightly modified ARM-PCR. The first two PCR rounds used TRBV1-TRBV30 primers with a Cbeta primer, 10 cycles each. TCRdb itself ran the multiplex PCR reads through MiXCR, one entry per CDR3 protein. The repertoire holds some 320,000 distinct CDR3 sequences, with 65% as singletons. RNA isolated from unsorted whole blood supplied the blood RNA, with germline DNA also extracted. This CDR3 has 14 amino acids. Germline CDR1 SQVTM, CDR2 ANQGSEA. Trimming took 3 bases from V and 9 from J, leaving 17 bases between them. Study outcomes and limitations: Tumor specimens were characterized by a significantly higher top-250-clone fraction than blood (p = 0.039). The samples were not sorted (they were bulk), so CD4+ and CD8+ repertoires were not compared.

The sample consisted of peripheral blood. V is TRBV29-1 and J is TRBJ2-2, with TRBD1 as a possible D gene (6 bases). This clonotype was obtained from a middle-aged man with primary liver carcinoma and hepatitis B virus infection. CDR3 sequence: CSVDSGVNTRELFF. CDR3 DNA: TGCAGCGTTGATTCAGGGGTGAACACTAGGGAGCTGTTTTTT.